This T cell receptor beta chain is drawn from a study of blood T cell repertoires in COVID-19. The table came from immunoSEQ multiplex PCR; TCRdb's copy has only in-frame clones and leaves some out. The sample carries some 140,000 clones, roughly 80% recorded once. Germline loops: CDR1 SEHNR, CDR2 FQNEAQ (reference sequence). CDR3 length: 14 residues. V was clipped by 2 bases and J by 7 bases, with 14 bases between them. This receptor was taken from a man aged 50 to 59 who had recovered from COVID-19. The chain employs TRBV7-9 and TRBJ1-1; tentatively, D is TRBD1 (6 bases). Input material: PBMCs or T cells enriched from blood (not recorded which). CDR3 protein: CASSLSRDTFEAFF. Written as DNA, the CDR3 is TGTGCCAGCAGCTTAAGTCGGGACACCTTTGAAGCTTTCTTT. Variable domain in full (rest from reference TRBV7-9 and TRBJ1-1): DTGVSQNPRHKITKRGQNVTFRCDPISEHNRLYWYRQTLGQGPEFLTYFQNEAQLEKSRLLSDRFSAERPKGSFSTLEIQRTEQGDSAMYLCASSLSRDTFEAFFGQGTRLTVV.